This entry concerns a single TCR beta chain. Germline V gene lookup returns CDR1 MNHEY and CDR2 SVGEGT. The CDR3 spans 14 residues. Unmatched junction bases numbered 9, after V lost 7 bases and J lost 6 bases. The record originates from a study of blood T cell repertoires in COVID-19. The table came from immunoSEQ multiplex PCR; TCRdb's copy has only in-frame clones and leaves some out. Of about 670,000 clones in the sample, just under 90% were seen once. Sequencing used peripheral blood. This sequence joins TRBV6-2 or TRBV6-3 and TRBJ1-2; 9 bases fit TRBD1. This TCR came from a woman under 30 with acute or convalescent COVID-19. The CDR3 spells CASIPQGAHNGYTF. In nucleotides, the CDR3 is TGTGCCAGCATCCCACAGGGGGCGCATAATGGCTACACCTTC.